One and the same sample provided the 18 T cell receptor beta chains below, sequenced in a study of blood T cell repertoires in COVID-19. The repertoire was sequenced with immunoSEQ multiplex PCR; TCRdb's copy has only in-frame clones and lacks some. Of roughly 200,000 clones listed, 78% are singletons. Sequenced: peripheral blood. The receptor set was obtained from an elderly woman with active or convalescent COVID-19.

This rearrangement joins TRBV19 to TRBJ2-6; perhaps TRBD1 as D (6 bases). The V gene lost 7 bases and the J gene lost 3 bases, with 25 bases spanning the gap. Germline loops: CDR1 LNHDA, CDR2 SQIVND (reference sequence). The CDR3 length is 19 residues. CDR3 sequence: CASTLAQFRGGLGANVLTF. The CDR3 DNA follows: TGTGCCAGTACCCTCGCTCAATTTAGAGGGGGTCTTGGGGCCAACGTCCTGACTTTC.

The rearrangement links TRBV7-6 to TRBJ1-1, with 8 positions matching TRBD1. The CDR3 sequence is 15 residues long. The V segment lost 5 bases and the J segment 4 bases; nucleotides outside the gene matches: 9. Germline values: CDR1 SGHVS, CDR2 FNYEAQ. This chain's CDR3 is CASSAGQGAGTEAFF. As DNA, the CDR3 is TGTGCCAGCAGCGCGGGTCAGGGGGCAGGCACTGAAGCTTTCTTT. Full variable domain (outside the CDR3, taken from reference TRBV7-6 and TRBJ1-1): GAGVSQSPRYKVTKRGQDVALRCDPISGHVSLYWYRQALGQGPEFLTYFNYEAQQDKSGLPNDRFSAERPEGSISTLTIQRTEQRDSAMYRCASSAGQGAGTEAFFGQGTRLTVV.

The CDR3 DNA is TGTGCCAGCAGTTCACAGGGGGGTTTCAGGCAGTACTTC. Translating it yields CASSSQGGFRQYF. The rearrangement joins TRBV28 to TRBJ2-7, with 8 bases matching TRBD1. This CDR3 comprises 13 residues. Germline-derived CDR1 and CDR2 are MDHEN and SYDVKM. Unmatched junction bases numbered 8, after V lost 4 bases and J lost 9 bases.

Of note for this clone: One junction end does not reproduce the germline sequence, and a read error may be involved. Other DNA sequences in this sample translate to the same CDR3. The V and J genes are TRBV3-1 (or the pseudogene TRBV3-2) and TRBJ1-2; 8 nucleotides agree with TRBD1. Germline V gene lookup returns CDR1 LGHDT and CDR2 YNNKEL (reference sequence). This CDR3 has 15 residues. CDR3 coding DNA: TGTGCCAGCAGCCCGACAGGGGCCAGTAACTACGGCTACACCTTC. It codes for CASSPTGASNYGYTF.

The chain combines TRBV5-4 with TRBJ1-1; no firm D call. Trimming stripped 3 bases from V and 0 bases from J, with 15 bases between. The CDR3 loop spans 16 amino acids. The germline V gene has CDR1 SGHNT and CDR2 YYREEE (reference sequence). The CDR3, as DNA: TGTGCCAGCAGCTCTATAGCCGGAGGCCTGAACACTGAAGCTTTCTTT. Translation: CASSSIAGGLNTEAFF.

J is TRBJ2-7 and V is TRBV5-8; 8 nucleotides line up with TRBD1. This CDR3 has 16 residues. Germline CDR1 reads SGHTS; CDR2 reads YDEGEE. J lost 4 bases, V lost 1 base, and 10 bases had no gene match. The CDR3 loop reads CASSLWPRDRSYEQYF. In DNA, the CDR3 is TGTGCCAGCAGCTTGTGGCCTCGGGACAGGTCATACGAGCAGTACTTC. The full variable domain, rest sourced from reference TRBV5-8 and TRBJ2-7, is EAGVTQSPTHLIKTRGQQATLRCSPISGHTSVYWYQQALGLGLQFLLWYDEGEERNRGNFPPRFSGRQFPNYSSELNVNALELEDSALYLCASSLWPRDRSYEQYFGPGTRLTVT.

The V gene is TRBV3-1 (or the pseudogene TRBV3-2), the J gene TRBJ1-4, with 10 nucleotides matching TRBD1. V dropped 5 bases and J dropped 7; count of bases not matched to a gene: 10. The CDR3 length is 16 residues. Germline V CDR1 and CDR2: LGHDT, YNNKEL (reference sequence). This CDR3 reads CASSLHRDRGSEKLFF. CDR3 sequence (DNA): TGTGCCAGCAGCTTACACCGGGACAGGGGAAGTGAAAAACTGTTTTTT.

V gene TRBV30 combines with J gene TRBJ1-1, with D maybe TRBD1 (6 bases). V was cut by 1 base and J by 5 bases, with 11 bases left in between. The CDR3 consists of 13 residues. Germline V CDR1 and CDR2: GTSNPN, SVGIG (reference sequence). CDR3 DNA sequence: TGTGCCTGGAGTGACGGGGGGCGGACTGAAGCTTTCTTT. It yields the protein CAWSDGGRTEAFF. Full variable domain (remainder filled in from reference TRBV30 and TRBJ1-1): SQTIHQWPATLVQPVGSPLSLECTVEGTSNPNLYWYRQAAGRGLQLLFYSVGIGQISSEVPQNLSASRPQDRQFILSSKKLLLSDSGFYLCAWSDGGRTEAFFGQGTRLTVV.

CDR3 in DNA: TGCGCCAGCAGCCAGGACAGGGACACTGAAGCTTTCTTT. Its translation is CASSQDRDTEAFF. The V and J genes are TRBV5-1 and TRBJ1-1; the match to TRBD1 covers 8 bases. Germline V gene lookup returns CDR1 SGHRS and CDR2 YFSETQ. With 4 bases clipped from V and 3 bases from J, the junction kept 2 bases outside the gene matches. The CDR3 contains 13 residues.

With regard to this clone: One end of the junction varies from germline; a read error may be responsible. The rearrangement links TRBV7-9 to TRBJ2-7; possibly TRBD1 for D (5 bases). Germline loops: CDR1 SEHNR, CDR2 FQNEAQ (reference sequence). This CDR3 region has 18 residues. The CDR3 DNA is TGTGCCAGCAGTTTAGCCGAACGATTTACAGGAAACTTCTACGAGCAGTACTTC. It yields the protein CASSLAERFTGNFYEQYF. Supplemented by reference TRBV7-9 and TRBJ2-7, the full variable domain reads DTGVSQNPRHKITKRGQNVTFRCDPISEHNRLYWYRQTLGQGPEFLTYFQNEAQLEKSRLLSDRFSAERPKGSFSTLEIQRTEQGDSAMYLCASSLAERFTGNFYEQYFGPGTRLTVT.

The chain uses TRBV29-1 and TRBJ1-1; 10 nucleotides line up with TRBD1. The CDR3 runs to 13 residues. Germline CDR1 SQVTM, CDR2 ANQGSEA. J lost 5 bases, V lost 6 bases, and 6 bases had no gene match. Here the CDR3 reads CSVHQGQGTEAFF. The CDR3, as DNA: TGCAGCGTCCACCAGGGACAGGGGACTGAAGCTTTCTTT.

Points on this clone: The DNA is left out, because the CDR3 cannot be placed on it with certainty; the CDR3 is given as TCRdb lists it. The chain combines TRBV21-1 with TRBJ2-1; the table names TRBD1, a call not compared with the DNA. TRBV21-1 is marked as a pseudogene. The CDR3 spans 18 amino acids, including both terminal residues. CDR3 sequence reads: CASSKAGTVGQGINEQFF.

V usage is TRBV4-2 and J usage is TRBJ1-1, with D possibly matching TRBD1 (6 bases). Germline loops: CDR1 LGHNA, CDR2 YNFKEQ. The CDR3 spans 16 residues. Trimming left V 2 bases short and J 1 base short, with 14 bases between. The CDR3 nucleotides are TGTGCCAGCAGCCAATATATCTTACAGGGGAACACTGAAGCTTTCTTT. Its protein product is CASSQYILQGNTEAFF.

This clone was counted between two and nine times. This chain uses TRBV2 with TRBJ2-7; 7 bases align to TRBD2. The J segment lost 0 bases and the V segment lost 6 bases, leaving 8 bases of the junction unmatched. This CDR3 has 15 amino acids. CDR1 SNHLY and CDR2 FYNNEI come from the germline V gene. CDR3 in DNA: TGTGCCAGCAGCCAGCGGCGGGAGAGCTCCTACGAGCAGTACTTC. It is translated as CASSQRRESSYEQYF.

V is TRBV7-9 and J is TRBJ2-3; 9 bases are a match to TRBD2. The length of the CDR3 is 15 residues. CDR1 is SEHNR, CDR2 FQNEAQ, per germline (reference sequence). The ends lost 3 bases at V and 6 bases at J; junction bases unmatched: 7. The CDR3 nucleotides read TGTGCCAGCAGCTTCCTAGCGGGGCGGGCGGATACGCAGTATTTT. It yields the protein CASSFLAGRADTQYF.

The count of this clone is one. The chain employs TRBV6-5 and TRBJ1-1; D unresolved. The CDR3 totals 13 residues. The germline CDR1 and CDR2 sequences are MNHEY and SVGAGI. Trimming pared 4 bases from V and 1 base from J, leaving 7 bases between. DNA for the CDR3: TGTGCCAGCAGTTCCCGAGAGAACACTGAAGCTTTCTTT. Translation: CASSSRENTEAFF.

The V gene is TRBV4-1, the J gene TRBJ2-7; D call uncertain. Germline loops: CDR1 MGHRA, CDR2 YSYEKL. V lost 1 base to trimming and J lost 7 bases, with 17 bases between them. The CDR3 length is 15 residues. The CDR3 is CASSQGFFGAREQYF. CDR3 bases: TGCGCCAGCAGCCAAGGATTTTTTGGAGCGCGTGAGCAGTACTTC.

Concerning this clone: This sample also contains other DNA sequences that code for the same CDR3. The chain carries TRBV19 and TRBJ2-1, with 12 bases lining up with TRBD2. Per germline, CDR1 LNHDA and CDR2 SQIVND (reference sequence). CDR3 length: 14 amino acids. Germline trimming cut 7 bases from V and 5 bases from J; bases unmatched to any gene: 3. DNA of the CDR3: TGTGCCAGTATGCGGACTAGCGGGGACAATGAGCAGTTCTTC. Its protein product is CASMRTSGDNEQFF.